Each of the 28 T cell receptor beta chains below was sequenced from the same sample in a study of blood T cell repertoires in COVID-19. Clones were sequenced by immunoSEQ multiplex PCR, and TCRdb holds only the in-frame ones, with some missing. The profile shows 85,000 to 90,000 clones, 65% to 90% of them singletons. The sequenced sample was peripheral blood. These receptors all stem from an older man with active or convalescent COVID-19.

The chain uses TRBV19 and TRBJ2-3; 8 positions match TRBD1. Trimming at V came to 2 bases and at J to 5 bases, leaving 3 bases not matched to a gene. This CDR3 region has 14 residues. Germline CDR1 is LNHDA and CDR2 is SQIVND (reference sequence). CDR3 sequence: CASSITRGQDTQYF. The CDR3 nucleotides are TGTGCCAGTAGTATAACCAGGGGGCAAGATACGCAGTATTTT.

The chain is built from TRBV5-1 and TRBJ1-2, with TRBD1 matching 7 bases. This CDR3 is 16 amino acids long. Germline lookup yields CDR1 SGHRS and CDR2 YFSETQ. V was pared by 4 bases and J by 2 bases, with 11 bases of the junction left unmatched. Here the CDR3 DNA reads TGCGCCAGCAGCCCGAATACAGGGGTCGGAAACTATGGCTACACCTTC. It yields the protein CASSPNTGVGNYGYTF.

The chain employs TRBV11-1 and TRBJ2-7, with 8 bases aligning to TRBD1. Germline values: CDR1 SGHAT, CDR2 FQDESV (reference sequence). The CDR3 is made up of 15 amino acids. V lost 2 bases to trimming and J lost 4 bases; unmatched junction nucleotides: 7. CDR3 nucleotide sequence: TGTGCCAGCAGCTTAACTGGACAGGGTGGATACGAGCAGTACTTC. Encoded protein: CASSLTGQGGYEQYF.

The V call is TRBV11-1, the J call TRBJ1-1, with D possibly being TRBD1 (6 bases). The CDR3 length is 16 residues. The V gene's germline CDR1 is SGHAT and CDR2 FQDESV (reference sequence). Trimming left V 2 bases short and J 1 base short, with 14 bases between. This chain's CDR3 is CASSLLGGPENTEAFF. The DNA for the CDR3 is TGTGCCAGCAGCTTATTGGGGGGGCCTGAGAACACTGAAGCTTTCTTT.

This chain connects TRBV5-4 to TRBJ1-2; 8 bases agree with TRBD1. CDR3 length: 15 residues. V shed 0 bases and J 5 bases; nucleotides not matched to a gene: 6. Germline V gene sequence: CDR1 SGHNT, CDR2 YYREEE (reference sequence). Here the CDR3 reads CASSLGDRGSYGYTF. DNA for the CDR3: TGTGCCAGCAGCTTGGGAGACAGGGGCTCTTATGGCTACACCTTC.

CDR3 DNA sequence: TGTGCCAGCAGGGAGGTGGAGACCCAGTACTTC. Its translation: CASREVETQYF. The chain employs TRBV7-2 and TRBJ2-5; maybe TRBD2 (5 bases). CDR3 size: 11 residues. V shed 6 bases and J shed 5 bases, with 7 bases lying between them. CDR1 and CDR2 (germline): SGHTA, FQGNSA.

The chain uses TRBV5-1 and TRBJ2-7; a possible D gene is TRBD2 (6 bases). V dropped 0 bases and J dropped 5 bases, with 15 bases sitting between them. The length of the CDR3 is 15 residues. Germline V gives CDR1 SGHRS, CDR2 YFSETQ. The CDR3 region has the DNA TGCGCCAGCAGCTTGGGTCGGGGAGGTGAGAACGAGCAGTACTTC. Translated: CASSLGRGGENEQYF.

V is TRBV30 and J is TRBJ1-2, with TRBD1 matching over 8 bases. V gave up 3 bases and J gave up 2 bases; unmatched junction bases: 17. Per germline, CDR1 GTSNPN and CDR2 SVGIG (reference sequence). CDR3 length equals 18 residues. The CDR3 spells CAWSRLRGQAIINYGYTF. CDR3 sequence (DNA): TGTGCCTGGAGCAGACTAAGGGGACAGGCGATAATCAACTATGGCTACACCTTC.

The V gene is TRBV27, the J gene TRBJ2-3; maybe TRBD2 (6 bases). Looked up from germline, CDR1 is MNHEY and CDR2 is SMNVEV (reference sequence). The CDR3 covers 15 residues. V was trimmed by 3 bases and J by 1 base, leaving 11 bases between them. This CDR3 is CASSFGGTGTDTQYF. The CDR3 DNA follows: TGTGCCAGCAGTTTTGGAGGGACTGGCACAGATACGCAGTATTTT.

CDR3 in amino acids: CASSFSHSYEQYF. The CDR3 DNA reads as TGTGCCAGCAGCTTTTCCCACTCCTACGAGCAGTACTTC. The chain combines TRBV11-3 with TRBJ2-7; D gene uncertain. There are 13 residues in the CDR3. Germline-derived CDR1 and CDR2 are SGHNT and YENEEA. The V end lost 3 bases, the J end lost 0 bases, and 6 bases lay between the germline ends.

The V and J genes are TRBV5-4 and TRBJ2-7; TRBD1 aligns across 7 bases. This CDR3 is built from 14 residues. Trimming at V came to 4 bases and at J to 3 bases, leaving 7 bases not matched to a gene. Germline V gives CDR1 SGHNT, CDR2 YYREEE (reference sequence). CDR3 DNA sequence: TGTGCCAGCAGCGAGGGGGCCTCTGACTACGAGCAGTACTTC. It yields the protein CASSEGASDYEQYF.

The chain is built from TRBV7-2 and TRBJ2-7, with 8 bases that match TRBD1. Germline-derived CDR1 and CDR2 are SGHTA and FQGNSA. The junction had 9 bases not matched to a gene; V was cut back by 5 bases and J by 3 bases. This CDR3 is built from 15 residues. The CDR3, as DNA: TGTGCCAGCAGCCTGCCTGGGGACAGGATCTACGAGCAGTACTTC. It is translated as CASSLPGDRIYEQYF. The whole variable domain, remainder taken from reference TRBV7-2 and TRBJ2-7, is GAGVSQSPSNKVTEKGKDVELRCDPISGHTALYWYRQSLGQGLEFLIYFQGNSAPDKSGLPSDRFSAERTGGSVSTLTIQRTQQEDSAVYLCASSLPGDRIYEQYFGPGTRLTVT.

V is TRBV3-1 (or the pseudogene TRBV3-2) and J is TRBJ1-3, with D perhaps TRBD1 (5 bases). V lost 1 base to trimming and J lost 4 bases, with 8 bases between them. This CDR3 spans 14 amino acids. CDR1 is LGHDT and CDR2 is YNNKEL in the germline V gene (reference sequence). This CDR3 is CASSQVGAGNTIYF. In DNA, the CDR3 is TGTGCCAGCAGCCAAGTTGGGGCGGGAAACACCATATATTTT.

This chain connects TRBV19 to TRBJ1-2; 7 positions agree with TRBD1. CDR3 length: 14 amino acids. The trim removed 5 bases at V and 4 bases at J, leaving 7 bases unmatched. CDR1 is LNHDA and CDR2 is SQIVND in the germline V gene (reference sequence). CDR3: CASSADREVYGYTF. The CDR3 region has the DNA TGTGCCAGTAGTGCTGACAGGGAGGTCTATGGCTACACCTTC.

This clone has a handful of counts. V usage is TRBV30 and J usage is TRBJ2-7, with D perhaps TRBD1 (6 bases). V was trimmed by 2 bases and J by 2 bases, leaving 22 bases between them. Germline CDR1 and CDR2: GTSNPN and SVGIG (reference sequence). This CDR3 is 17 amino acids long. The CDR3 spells CAWSMGTTARSPYEQYF. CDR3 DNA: TGTGCCTGGAGTATGGGGACAACGGCACGATCGCCCTACGAGCAGTACTTC.

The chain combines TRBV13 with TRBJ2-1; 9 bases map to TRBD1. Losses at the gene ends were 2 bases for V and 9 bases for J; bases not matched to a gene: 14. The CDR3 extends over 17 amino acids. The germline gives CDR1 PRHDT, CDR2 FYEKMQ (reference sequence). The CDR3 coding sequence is TGTGCCAGCAGCTTACGGACAGGGGACCACGGCCCCGGTGAGCAGTTCTTC. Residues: CASSLRTGDHGPGEQFF.

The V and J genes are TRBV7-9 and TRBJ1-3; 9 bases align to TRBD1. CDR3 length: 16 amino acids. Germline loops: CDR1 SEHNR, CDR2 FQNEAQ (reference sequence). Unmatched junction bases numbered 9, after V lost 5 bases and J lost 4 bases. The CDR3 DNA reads TGTGCCAGCAGCCTCACTTCGGGACAGGGCGGAAACACCATATATTTT. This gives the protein CASSLTSGQGGNTIYF.

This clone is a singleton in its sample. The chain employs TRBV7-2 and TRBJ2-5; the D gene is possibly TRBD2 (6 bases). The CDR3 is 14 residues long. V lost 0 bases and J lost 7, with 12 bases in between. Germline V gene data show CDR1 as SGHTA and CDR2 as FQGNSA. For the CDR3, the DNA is TGTGCCAGCAGCTTAGCGTGGGGGGATGGGACCCAGTACTTC. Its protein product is CASSLAWGDGTQYF.

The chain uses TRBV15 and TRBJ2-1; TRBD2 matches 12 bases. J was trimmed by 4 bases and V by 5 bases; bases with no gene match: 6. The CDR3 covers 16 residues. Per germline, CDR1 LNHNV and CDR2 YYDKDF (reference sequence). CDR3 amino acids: CATSPTGTSGYNEQFF. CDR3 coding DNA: TGTGCCACCAGCCCGACCGGGACTAGCGGGTACAATGAGCAGTTCTTC.

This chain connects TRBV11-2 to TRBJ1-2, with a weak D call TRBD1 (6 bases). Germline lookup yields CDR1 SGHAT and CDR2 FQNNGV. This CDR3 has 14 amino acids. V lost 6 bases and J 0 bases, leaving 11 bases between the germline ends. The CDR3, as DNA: TGTGCCAGCAGTCAGACAGGTTCTAACTATGGCTACACCTTC. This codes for CASSQTGSNYGYTF.

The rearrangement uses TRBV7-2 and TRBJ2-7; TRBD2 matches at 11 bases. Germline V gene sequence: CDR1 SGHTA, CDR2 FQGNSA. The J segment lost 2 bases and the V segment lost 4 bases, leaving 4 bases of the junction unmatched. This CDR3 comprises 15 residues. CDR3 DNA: TGTGCCAGCAGCTCTTATAGCGGGAGGGCCTACGAGCAGTACTTC. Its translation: CASSSYSGRAYEQYF. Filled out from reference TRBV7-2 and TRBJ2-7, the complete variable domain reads GAGVSQSPSNKVTEKGKDVELRCDPISGHTALYWYRQSLGQGLEFLIYFQGNSAPDKSGLPSDRFSAERTGGSVSTLTIQRTQQEDSAVYLCASSSYSGRAYEQYFGPGTRLTVT.

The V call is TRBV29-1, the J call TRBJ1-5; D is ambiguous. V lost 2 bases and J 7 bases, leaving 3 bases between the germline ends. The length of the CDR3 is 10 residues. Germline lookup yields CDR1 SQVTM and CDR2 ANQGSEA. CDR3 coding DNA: TGCAGCGTTGAAAGCCAGCCCCAGCATTTT. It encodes CSVESQPQHF. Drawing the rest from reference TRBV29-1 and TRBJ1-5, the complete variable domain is SAVISQKPSRDICQRGTSLTIQCQVDSQVTMMFWYRQQPGQSLTLIATANQGSEATYESGFVIDKFPISRPNLTFSTLTVSNMSPEDSSIYLCSVESQPQHFGDGTRLSIL.

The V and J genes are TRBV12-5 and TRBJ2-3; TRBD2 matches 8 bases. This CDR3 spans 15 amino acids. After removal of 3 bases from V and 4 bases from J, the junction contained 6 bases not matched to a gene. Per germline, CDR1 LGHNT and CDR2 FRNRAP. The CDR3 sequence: CASGFPERESDTQYF. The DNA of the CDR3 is TGTGCTAGTGGTTTTCCCGAGCGGGAGTCAGATACGCAGTATTTT.

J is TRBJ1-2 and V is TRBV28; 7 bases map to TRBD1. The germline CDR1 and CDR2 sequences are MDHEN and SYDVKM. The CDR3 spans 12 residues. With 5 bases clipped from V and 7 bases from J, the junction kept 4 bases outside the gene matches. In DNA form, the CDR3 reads TGTGCCAGCAGTGAACAGGGGTTTGGCTACACCTTC. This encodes CASSEQGFGYTF.

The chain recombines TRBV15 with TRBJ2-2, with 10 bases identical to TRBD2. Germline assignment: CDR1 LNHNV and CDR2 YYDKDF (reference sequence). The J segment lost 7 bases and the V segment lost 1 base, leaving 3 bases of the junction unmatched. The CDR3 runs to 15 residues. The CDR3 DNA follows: TGTGCCACCAGCAGAGCCCTAGCGGGAGTCGGGGAGCTGTTTTTT. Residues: CATSRALAGVGELFF.

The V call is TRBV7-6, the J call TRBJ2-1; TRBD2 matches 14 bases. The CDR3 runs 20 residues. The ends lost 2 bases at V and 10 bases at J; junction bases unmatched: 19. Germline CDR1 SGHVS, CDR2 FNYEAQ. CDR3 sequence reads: CASSLRPWGGTSGSLGEQFF. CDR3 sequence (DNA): TGTGCCAGCAGCTTAAGGCCATGGGGGGGGACTAGCGGGAGCCTGGGCGAGCAGTTCTTC.

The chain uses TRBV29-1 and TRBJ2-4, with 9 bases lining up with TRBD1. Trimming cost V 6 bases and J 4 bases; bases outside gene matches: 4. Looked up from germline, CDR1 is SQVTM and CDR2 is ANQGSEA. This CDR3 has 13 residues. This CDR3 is CSVTGTGKNIQYF. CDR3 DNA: TGCAGCGTCACCGGGACAGGGAAAAACATTCAGTACTTC.

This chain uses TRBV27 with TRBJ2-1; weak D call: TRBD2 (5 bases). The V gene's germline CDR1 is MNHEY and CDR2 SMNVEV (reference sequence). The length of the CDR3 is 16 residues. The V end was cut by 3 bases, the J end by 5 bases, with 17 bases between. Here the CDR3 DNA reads TGTGCCAGCAGTTTTGACGGGGTAACCCAGAACAATGAGCAGTTCTTC. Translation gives CASSFDGVTQNNEQFF.